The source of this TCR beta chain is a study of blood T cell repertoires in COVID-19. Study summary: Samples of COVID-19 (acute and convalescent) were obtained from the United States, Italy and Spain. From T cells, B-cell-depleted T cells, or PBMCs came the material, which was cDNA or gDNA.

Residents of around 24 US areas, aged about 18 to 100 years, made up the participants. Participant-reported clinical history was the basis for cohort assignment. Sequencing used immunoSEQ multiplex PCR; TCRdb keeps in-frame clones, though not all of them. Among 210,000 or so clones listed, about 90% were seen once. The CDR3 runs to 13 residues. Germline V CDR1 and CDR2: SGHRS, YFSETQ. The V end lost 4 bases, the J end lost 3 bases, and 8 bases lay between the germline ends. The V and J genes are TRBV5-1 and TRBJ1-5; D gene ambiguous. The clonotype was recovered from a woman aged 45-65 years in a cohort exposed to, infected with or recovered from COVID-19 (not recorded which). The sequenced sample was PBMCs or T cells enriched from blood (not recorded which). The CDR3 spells CASSRSYNQPQHF. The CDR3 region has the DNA TGCGCCAGCAGCAGGAGTTACAATCAGCCCCAGCATTTT.